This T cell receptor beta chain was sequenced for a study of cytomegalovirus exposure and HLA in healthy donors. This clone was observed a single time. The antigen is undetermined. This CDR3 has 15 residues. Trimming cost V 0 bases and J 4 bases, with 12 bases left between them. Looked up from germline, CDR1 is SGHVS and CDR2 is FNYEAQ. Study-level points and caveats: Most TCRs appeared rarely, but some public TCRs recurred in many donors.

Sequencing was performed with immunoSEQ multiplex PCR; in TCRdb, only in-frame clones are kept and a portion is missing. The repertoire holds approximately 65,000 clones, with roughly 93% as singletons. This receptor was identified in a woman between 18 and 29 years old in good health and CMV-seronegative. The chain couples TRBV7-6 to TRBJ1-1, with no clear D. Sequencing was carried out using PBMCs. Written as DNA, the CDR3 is TGTGCCAGCAGCTTAGCGGCCCTCGATATCACTGAAGCTTTCTTT. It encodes CASSLAALDITEAFF.